Listed below are T cell receptor beta chains from one sample, sequenced in a study of PD-L1 blockade in urothelial cancer. TCRdb's copy holds only in-frame clones and misses some; the assay was immunoSEQ multiplex PCR. The sample yields tens of thousands of clones, roughly 87% seen once. The material was PBMCs, obtained around atezolizumab (anti-PD-L1) treatment. These receptors originate from a woman aged 55-69 years with urothelial cancer. CDR3s include the opening cysteine and the closing phenylalanine or tryptophan. Each record gives: J gene, V gene, clone size, D gene, CDR3 protein, CDR3 DNA. D genes are given only for firm matches. The size of a clone is reported for some rows only, either as once, few or many, or as a class for expanded clones.

>TRBJ2-5|TRBV19|once|-
CASSLALGEETQYF
TGTGCCAGTAGTCTCGCGTTAGGGGAAGAGACCCAGTACTTC
>TRBJ2-1|TRBV7-6|-|TRBD2
CASSLVGRGRRGTYNEQFF
TGTGCCAGCAGCTTAGTGGGGAGGGGCCGGCGGGGAACCTACAATGAGCAGTTCTTC
>TRBJ2-2|TRBV7-9|-|TRBD1
CASSPRGTGNTGELFF
TGTGCCAGCAGCCCTAGGGGGACAGGGAACACCGGGGAGCTGTTTTTT
>TRBJ2-6|TRBV7-2|-|-
CASSLEGQGLSVLTF
TGTGCCAGCAGCTTAGAAGGGCAGGGTCTCAGCGTCCTGACTTTC
>TRBJ2-3|TRBV6-1|-|-
CASSEVGEIPEYF
TGTGCCAGCAGTGAAGTCGGAGAGATTCCCGAGTATTTT
>TRBJ1-2|TRBV2|once|-
CASSVTEIYGYTF
TGTGCCAGCAGTGTTACAGAGATCTATGGCTACACCTTC
>TRBJ2-7|TRBV6-1|-|TRBD2
CASSEWASGGSLEQYF
TGTGCCAGCAGTGAGTGGGCTAGCGGGGGGTCCCTCGAGCAGTACTTC
>TRBJ1-2|TRBV4-2|-|-
CASSQDPTARYNYGYTF
TGTGCCAGCAGCCAAGACCCGACAGCGAGGTATAACTATGGCTACACCTTC
>TRBJ2-7|TRBV5-1|once|TRBD1
CASSPLGTGLSSYEQYF
TGCGCCAGCAGCCCATTAGGGACAGGGCTGAGCTCCTACGAGCAGTACTTC
>TRBJ2-1|TRBV10-1|-|TRBD2
CASSESLSRGSPGNEQFF
TGCGCCAGCAGTGAGTCTTTATCGCGCGGGAGTCCTGGCAATGAGCAGTTCTTC
>TRBJ1-6|TRBV5-6|few|-
CASSLDRGQGRSYNSPLHF
TGTGCCAGCAGCTTGGATCGCGGGCAGGGGCGGTCCTATAATTCACCCCTCCACTTT
>TRBJ2-7|TRBV27|-|-
CASSSGVFRIEDEQYF
TGTGCCAGCAGTTCCGGCGTCTTCCGGATAGAGGACGAGCAGTACTTC
>TRBJ2-2|TRBV7-6|-|-
CASSTGLGGELFF
TGTGCCAGCAGCACAGGGCTGGGCGGGGAGCTGTTTTTT
>TRBJ1-5|TRBV28|-|-
CASSLTGFWPQHF
TGTGCCAGCAGTCTTACAGGGTTTTGGCCCCAGCATTTT
>TRBJ2-2|TRBV27|-|-
CASSLSRGNTGELFF
TGTGCCAGCAGTTTATCACGGGGGAACACCGGGGAGCTGTTTTTT
>TRBJ2-7|TRBV10-2|few|-
CASVLWGRDSYEQYF
TGCGCCAGCGTCTTATGGGGCAGGGACTCTTACGAGCAGTACTTC
>TRBJ1-3|TRBV21-1|few|-
CASSTGRGQTSGNTIYF
TGTGCCAGCAGCACGGGCAGGGGGCAAACCTCTGGAAACACCATATATTTT
>TRBJ2-3|TRBV5-1|many|-
CASSFEGGGTDTQYF
TGCGCCAGCAGCTTCGAAGGCGGGGGCACAGATACGCAGTATTTT
>TRBJ2-2|TRBV7-2|-|TRBD2
CASSLVRLAVAGELFF
TGTGCCAGCAGCTTAGTACGACTAGCCGTGGCCGGGGAGCTGTTTTTT
>TRBJ1-1|TRBV9|-|TRBD1
CASSAVLQGAKGTEAFF
TGTGCCAGCAGCGCGGTATTACAGGGGGCAAAGGGCACTGAAGCTTTCTTT
>TRBJ2-2|TRBV7-6|-|-
CASSVPGGELFF
TGTGCCAGCAGCGTTCCAGGAGGGGAGCTGTTTTTT
>TRBJ2-1|TRBV11-3|-|-
CASSLAGRGHNEQFF
TGTGCCAGCAGCCTAGCCGGGAGGGGGCACAATGAGCAGTTCTTC
>TRBJ2-7|TRBV9|few|-
CASSVATGIAYEQYF
TGTGCCAGCAGCGTAGCAACGGGAATCGCCTACGAGCAGTACTTC
>TRBJ2-7|TRBV27|-|-
CASSFSMRGPYEQYF
TGTGCCAGCAGTTTTTCCATGAGAGGCCCCTACGAGCAGTACTTC
>TRBJ2-3|TRBV5-1|-|TRBD2
CASSFVSRGARDTQYF
TGCGCCAGCAGCTTTGTATCGCGGGGGGCCCGGGATACGCAGTATTTT
>TRBJ2-2|TRBV9|-|-
CASSVMATGELFF
TGTGCCAGCAGCGTAATGGCCACCGGGGAGCTGTTTTTT
>TRBJ2-3|TRBV7-2|once|-
CASSLAVLTDTQYF
TGTGCCAGCAGCTTGGCGGTGCTCACAGATACGCAGTATTTT
>TRBJ1-1|TRBV20-1|few|-
CSARETAQAFF
TGCAGTGCTAGAGAGACAGCTCAAGCTTTCTTT
>TRBJ2-1|TRBV27|-|TRBD2
CASTDSGSLDEQFF
TGTGCCAGCACTGACAGCGGGAGCCTTGATGAGCAGTTCTTC
>TRBJ1-2|TRBV6-6|-|-
CASSYYREQYGYTF
TGTGCCAGCAGTTACTACCGGGAACAGTATGGCTACACCTTC
>TRBJ2-3|TRBV27|few|-
CASSFLIPTRDGDTQYF
TGTGCCAGCAGTTTCTTAATACCTACTCGGGATGGAGATACGCAGTATTTT
>TRBJ1-2|TRBV4-3|-|-
CASSREDGKNYGYTF
TGCGCCAGCAGCCGCGAGGACGGGAAAAACTATGGCTACACCTTC
>TRBJ1-1|TRBV19|-|-
CASSNRVNTEAFF
TGTGCCAGTAGTAACCGGGTGAACACTGAAGCTTTCTTT